The rows below give T cell receptor beta chains drawn from one sample of a study of technical replicates of blood from a handful of donors. Sequencing used immunoSEQ multiplex PCR; TCRdb keeps in-frame clones, though not all of them. The table shows 55,000 to 70,000 clones, with approximately 86% occurring only once. The sample taken for sequencing was PBMCs. The receptors come from a human donor in good health. Some clones in this sample may be carry-over from other donors' samples. CDR3s leave out the opening cysteine and the closing phenylalanine or tryptophan. Not all rows give a size; the values are once, few, many and, for expanded clones, a class.

TRBV30	.	TRBJ2-3	AWSLPGPREGPDTQY
TRBV5-1	.	TRBJ1-3	ASSLGGAGNTIY
TRBV20-1	.	TRBJ2-1	SAWDTNEQF
TRBV7-9	.	TRBJ2-1	ASSQPGTAHEQF
TRBV18	.	TRBJ2-7	ASQQGVSYEQY
TRBV25-1	.	TRBJ1-6	ASSAPLGQNSPLH
TRBV12-5	.	TRBJ1-6	ASGLAGQGSPLH
TRBV4-2	.	TRBJ2-7	ASSQDLWSSYEQY
TRBV15	.	TRBJ2-1	ATSRGEGTYNEQF
TRBV7-2	.	TRBJ1-1	ASSLVRGPEAF
TRBV4-2	.	TRBJ2-3	ASSETSGDTQY
TRBV7-8	.	TRBJ2-1	ASSLVSSGGPDEQF
TRBV6-1	.	TRBJ2-3	ASSEAISGGSPTQY
TRBV2	.	.	ASSRDRDSNYEQY
TRBV5-4	.	TRBJ1-6	ASSSPGQGTSPLH
TRBV15	.	TRBJ2-7	ATSRDIYWSGTGTHEQY
TRBV30	few	TRBJ1-3	AWSVPGLTGNTIY
TRBV6-5	.	TRBJ2-7	ASSYSWTSSYEQY
TRBV7-9	.	TRBJ1-5	ASSRAGPYSNQPQH
TRBV2	.	TRBJ2-1	ASSPGLAAYNEQF
TRBV18	.	TRBJ2-3	ASSPGGQHTDTQY
TRBV6-1	.	TRBJ2-7	ASSEVPGAVYEQY
TRBV7-9	.	TRBJ1-5	ASSRGGVRNQPQH
TRBV29-1	.	TRBJ2-7	SVAGTGDARLEQY
TRBV15	.	TRBJ1-1	ATSRDSPEEAF
TRBV4-1	.	TRBJ2-2	ASSLGTGGLTGELF
TRBV15	few	TRBJ2-1	ATSGGRGGNEQF
TRBV25-1	.	TRBJ1-1	ASSQGTGISTEAF
TRBV4-1	.	TRBJ2-3	ASSQVRGSSTDTQY
TRBV6-5	.	TRBJ1-1	ASSYSSGRGYTEAF
TRBV25-1	.	TRBJ2-6	ASMDSSGANVLT
TRBV15	once	TRBJ1-5	ATSTPARGNQPQH
TRBV10-3	.	TRBJ2-3	AISEGSDTQY
TRBV21-1	.	TRBJ2-5	ETDTQETQY
TRBV5-4	.	TRBJ2-1	ASSRDRSSYNEQF
TRBV30	.	TRBJ1-2	AWSQGNYGYT
TRBV6-5	.	TRBJ2-6	ASSYDTGANVLT
TRBV19	.	TRBJ1-2	ASQGRGGYT
TRBV5-1	.	TRBJ2-7	ASTDVGGGGPEQY
TRBV11-2	.	TRBJ1-2	ASRKQGPYGYT
TRBV7-9	.	TRBJ1-2	ASSSGGLNYGYT